This T cell receptor beta chain was captured in a study of blood T cell repertoires in COVID-19. About the study: Samples representing acute and convalescent COVID-19 were sourced from the United States, Italy and Spain. PBMCs, B-cell-depleted T cells, or T cells provided the cDNA or gDNA that made up the material.

Between the trimmed V and J ends, which lost 0 bases and 4 bases, there was a span of 15 bases. The length of the CDR3 is 16 residues. Germline values: CDR1 MGHDK, CDR2 SYGVNS. In the original processing: Reference gene primer amplification in the assay estimated nucleated cell counts. Produced via immunoSEQ multiplex PCR; TCRdb's table is partial and in-frame only. V and J calls and clone size are copied from that table; D and trimming were computed from the DNA. The profile shows some 80,000 clones, about 73% of them singletons. This clonotype was obtained from a man in his 60s with COVID-19, enrolled during active disease. The chain recombines TRBV25-1 with TRBJ2-5; D may be TRBD1 (5 bases). The sequenced sample was peripheral blood. For the CDR3, the DNA is TGTGCCAGCAGTGAATATCCTAGGGCCCAGGGAGAGACCCAGTACTTC. This translates into CASSEYPRAQGETQYF.